This TCR beta chain was recorded in a study of T cell responses to AZD1222 COVID-19 vaccine. Study-level information: Second-dose recipients at about 4 or about 12 weeks were treated as one pooled group. General study points: Seropositive at baseline were only a handful of AZD1222 recipients. At 160-218 and 743-854, vaccine-associated CD4 TCRs were dominant, and they spanned spike. White British ancestry dominated among donors, who included more females, and clonal diversity was possibly underestimated.

Germline values: CDR1 MDHEN, CDR2 SYDVKM. After removal of 3 bases from V and 0 bases from J, the junction contained 5 bases not matched to a gene. The CDR3 sequence is 16 residues long. Repertoires were generated with immunoSEQ multiplex PCR, while TCRdb's copy carries only in-frame clones and drops some. The table records 65,000 to 85,000 clones, around nine tenths of them present only once. Note on this clone: The antigen is not known.

The source material was peripheral blood, sampled on day 0 of AZD1222 vaccination. This rearrangement joins TRBV28 to TRBJ1-3; 7 bases fit TRBD1. This receptor was identified in an adult in good health. The CDR3 nucleotides are TGTGCCAGCAGTTTGCAAGGGGGCACCTCTGGAAACACCATATATTTT. Its translation: CASSLQGGTSGNTIYF.